This T cell receptor beta chain was recorded in a study of control samples from healthy donors and cancer patients. The assay was immunoSEQ multiplex PCR, and TCRdb's table has in-frame clones only and misses some. The profile shows 20,000 to 30,000 clones, about 81% of them singletons. The CDR3 is 17 residues long. CDR1 SGHRS and CDR2 YFSETQ come from the germline V gene. V was clipped by 1 base and J by 0 bases, with 16 bases between them. Material: PBMCs. The chain recombines TRBV5-1 with TRBJ1-2; unclear D gene. The source is a man between 60 and 75 years old with colorectal cancer. For the CDR3, the DNA is TGCGCCAGCAGCTTGCCGGGTCCGGACCTATCTAACTATGGCTACACCTTC. It translates to CASSLPGPDLSNYGYTF.